This TCR beta chain derives from a study of blood T cell repertoires in COVID-19. Looking at the study overall: PBMCs, B-cell-depleted T cells, or T cells provided the cDNA or gDNA that made up the material.

Original processing notes: Nucleated cell number was recorded as an estimate derived from reference gene primer amplification. Repertoires were generated with immunoSEQ multiplex PCR, while TCRdb's copy carries only in-frame clones and drops some. The DNA gave D and trimming, while V, J and clone size come from that table. Altogether just over 150,000 clones are present, 92% being singletons, with the ten largest covering about 4.6%. Germline V gives CDR1 KGHSH, CDR2 LQKENI. The germline V and J ends were trimmed by 6 bases and 2 bases, with 8 bases remaining between them. This CDR3 is built from 13 residues.

This TCR came from a young man with COVID-19, enrolled during active disease. V is TRBV18 and J is TRBJ1-5, with D unclear. The material sequenced was peripheral blood. In nucleotides, the CDR3 is TGTGCCAGCTCGGTGACTGGCAATCAGCCCCAGCATTTT. Amino acids: CASSVTGNQPQHF.